Each of the 2 T cell receptor beta chains below was sequenced from the same sample in a study of shared clonotypes between healthy human individuals. Naive CD8 cells lacked CD45RO, underwent positive selection for CCR7 and left out terminally differentiated effector memory CD45RA+ cells. TCRdb keeps only in-frame clones here, not all; method: immunoSEQ multiplex PCR. The sample holds about 2.1 million clones, about 94% seen once. The sample consisted of naive CD8+ T cells from PBMCs. These TCRs come from a man between 18 and 29 years old in good health. Some clones in this sample may be carry-over from other donors' samples.

The rearrangement links TRBV5-1 to TRBJ1-2; D uncertain. CDR1 and CDR2 from the germline V gene are SGHRS and YFSETQ. V was trimmed by 4 bases and J by 8 bases, leaving 24 bases between them. The CDR3 extends over 16 amino acids. CDR3 DNA sequence: TGCGCCAGCAGCCCCCGGTTGGTCCGCGACGAGGAAGGCTACACCTTC. As protein: CASSPRLVRDEEGYTF.

The J gene is TRBJ2-1, the V gene TRBV28; D is perhaps TRBD2 (6 bases). Germline V gives CDR1 MDHEN, CDR2 SYDVKM. The CDR3 has 15 residues. Trimming shortened V by 5 bases and J by 0 bases, and 11 bases separated the two germline ends. The CDR3, as DNA: TGTGCCAGCAGTCCCCGGGAGAGCTCCTACAATGAGCAGTTCTTC. Amino acid sequence: CASSPRESSYNEQFF.